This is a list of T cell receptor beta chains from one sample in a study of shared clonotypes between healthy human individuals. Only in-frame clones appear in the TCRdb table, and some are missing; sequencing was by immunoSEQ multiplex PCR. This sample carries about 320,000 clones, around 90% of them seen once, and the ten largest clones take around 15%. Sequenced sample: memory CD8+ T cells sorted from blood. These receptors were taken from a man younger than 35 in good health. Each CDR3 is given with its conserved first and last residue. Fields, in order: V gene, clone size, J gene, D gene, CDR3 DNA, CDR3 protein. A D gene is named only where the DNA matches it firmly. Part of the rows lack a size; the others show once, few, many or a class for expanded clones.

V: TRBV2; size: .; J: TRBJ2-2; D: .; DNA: TGTGCCAGGGAGGGGGAGAACACCGGGGAGCTGTTTTTT; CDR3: CAREGENTGELFF
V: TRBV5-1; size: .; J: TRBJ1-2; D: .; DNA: TGCGCCAGCAGCTTGTTAGTGGGGCCAAATTATGGCTACACCTTC; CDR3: CASSLLVGPNYGYTF
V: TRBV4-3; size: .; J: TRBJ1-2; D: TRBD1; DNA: TGCGCCAGCAGCCAAGACAGGACAGGTCCCCCTGGCTACACCTTC; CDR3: CASSQDRTGPPGYTF
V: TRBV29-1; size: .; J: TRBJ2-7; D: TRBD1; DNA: TGCAGCGTTGCCGGACAGGGGAACTACGAGCAGTACTTC; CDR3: CSVAGQGNYEQYF
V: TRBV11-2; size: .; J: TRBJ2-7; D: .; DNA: TGTGCCAGCAGCCTGAACAACGGACTCCCTACGGGCGAGCAGTACTTC; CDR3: CASSLNNGLPTGEQYF
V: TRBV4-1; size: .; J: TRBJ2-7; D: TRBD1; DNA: TGCGCCAGCAGCGAACCGGGACAGGGTTTCTACGAGCAGTACTTC; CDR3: CASSEPGQGFYEQYF
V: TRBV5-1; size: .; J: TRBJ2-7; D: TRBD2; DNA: TGCGCCAGCAGCCCCGGGGTGAAAGGACTAGCGGGAGGCTGGACCTACGAGCAGTACTTC; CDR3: CASSPGVKGLAGGWTYEQYF
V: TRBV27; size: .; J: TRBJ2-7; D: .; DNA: TGTGCCAGCAGTTTTTCAGGGCCCGCGTCCTCCTACGAGCAGTACTTC; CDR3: CASSFSGPASSYEQYF
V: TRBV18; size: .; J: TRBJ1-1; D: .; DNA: TGTGCCAGCTCACCTAACAGAGGGCAGAACACTGAAGCTTTCTTT; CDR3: CASSPNRGQNTEAFF
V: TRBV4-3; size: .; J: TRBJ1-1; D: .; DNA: TGCGCCAGCAGCCAAGATTGGTATGGCATGGGCACTGAAGCTTTCTTT; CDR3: CASSQDWYGMGTEAFF
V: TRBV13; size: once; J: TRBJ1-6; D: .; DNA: TGTGCCAGCAGCTGGGGTCGAGGGCTAGCTTCACCCCTCCACTTT; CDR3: CASSWGRGLASPLHF
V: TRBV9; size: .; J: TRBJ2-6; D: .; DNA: TGTGCCAGCAGCCCTTCTGGGGCCAACGTCCTGACTTTC; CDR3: CASSPSGANVLTF
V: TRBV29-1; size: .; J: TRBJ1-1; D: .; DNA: TGCAGCGTTGGGCCCACTGAAGCTTTCTTT; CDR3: CSVGPTEAFF
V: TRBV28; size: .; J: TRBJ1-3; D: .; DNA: TGTGCCAGTACCAAGTTCAGGGTAAACTCTGGAAACACCATATATTTT; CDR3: CASTKFRVNSGNTIYF
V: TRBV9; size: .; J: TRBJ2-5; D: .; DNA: TGTGCCAGCAGCCCGTCGGACAGCGGACCCCAAGAGACCCAGTACTTC; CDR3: CASSPSDSGPQETQYF
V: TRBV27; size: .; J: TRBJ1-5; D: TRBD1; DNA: TGTGCCAGCAGTTTTCGAGGGGGCGAGCCCCAGCATTTT; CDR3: CASSFRGGEPQHF
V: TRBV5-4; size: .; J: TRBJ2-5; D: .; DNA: TGTGCCAGCAGCTTCAGGGGCGGGGAGACCCAGTACTTC; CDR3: CASSFRGGETQYF
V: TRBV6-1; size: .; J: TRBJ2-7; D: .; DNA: TGTGCCAGCAGTGAAGCGGGACCTTTCTACGAGCAGTACTTC; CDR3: CASSEAGPFYEQYF
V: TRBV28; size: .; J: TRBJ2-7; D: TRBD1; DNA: TGTGCCAGCAGCCTCGACAGGGGGTCCTACGAGCAGTACTTC; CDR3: CASSLDRGSYEQYF
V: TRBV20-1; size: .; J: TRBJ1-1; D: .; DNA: TGCAGTGCTTGGCCTAATGAAGCTTTCTTT; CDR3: CSAWPNEAFF
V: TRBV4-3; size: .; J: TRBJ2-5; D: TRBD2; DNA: TGCGCCAGCAGCCAAGCGGGACTAGCCGGGGAGACCCAGTACTTC; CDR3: CASSQAGLAGETQYF
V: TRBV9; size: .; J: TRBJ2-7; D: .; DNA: TGTGCCAGCAGCGTAGGGTCAGCCTCCTACGAGCAGTACTTC; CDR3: CASSVGSASYEQYF
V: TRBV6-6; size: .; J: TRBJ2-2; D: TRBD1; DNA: TGTGCCAGCAGCCCCACAGGGGGCTACACCGGGGAGCTGTTTTTT; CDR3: CASSPTGGYTGELFF
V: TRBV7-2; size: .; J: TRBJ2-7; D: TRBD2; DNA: TGTGCCAGCAGGGGACTAGCGGGAGTGTACGAGCAGTACTTC; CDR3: CASRGLAGVYEQYF
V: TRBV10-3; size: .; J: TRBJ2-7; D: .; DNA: TGTGCCATCAGTGCCGGGACTTCCTACGAGCAGTACTTC; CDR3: CAISAGTSYEQYF
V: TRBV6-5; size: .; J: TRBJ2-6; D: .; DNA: TGTGCCAGCAGAGCGGACCGCGATGGGGCCAACGTCCTGACTTTC; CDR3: CASRADRDGANVLTF